This T cell receptor beta chain is from a study of shared T cell receptors in the human thymus. The germline V gene encodes CDR1 WNHNN and CDR2 SYGVQD (reference sequence). This CDR3 contains 16 residues. Trimming cost V 4 bases and J 0 bases, with 14 bases left between them. Repertoires were generated with immunoSEQ multiplex PCR, while TCRdb's copy carries only in-frame clones and drops some. The sample has 720,000 or so clones; 70% to 90% are singletons. A further study also used this sample, focusing on human thymus T cells. That study reports: Donors consisted of healthy Finnish infants (having corrective surgery for congenital heart defects). Thymus tissue for the work was resected from patients undergoing corrective heart surgery. An apparent bias in V and J gene usage was seen in thymic and blood repertoires. As related research reported, thymic repertoires overlapped highly among unrelated individuals.

The chain joins TRBV10-1 to TRBJ2-3; D is unresolved. The TCR sequence derives from a girl under three years old with a congenital heart defect. The sequencing input was thymocytes. This CDR3 is CASSGGRHLSTDTQYF. The CDR3 DNA follows: TGCGCCAGCAGTGGAGGAAGGCACCTTAGCACAGATACGCAGTATTTT.